Listed below are T cell receptor beta chains from one sample, sequenced in a study of OX40 agonist ivuxolimab in advanced cancers. Only in-frame clones appear in the TCRdb table, and some are missing; sequencing was by immunoSEQ multiplex PCR. The sample has approximately 76,000 clones; 88% are singletons. The source was CD4+ or CD8+ T cells sorted from blood, collected in a trial of the OX40 agonist ivuxolimab. Source of these receptors: an adult with an advanced solid tumor such as melanoma, head and neck, liver or kidney cancer. Both conserved end residues are part of each CDR3. The D gene is left open where the match is weak. Expanded clones get a size class; other rows say once, few or many, or leave the size out.

DNA: TGTGCCAGCAGCTTAAGGGACAGGGCTGTTTACGAGCAGTACTTC
CDR3: CASSLRDRAVYEQYF
V: TRBV7-8
J: TRBJ2-7
D: TRBD1
size: few

DNA: TGTGCCAGCAGCTTTCGGGGGACAAAAAATTCACCCCTCCACTTT
CDR3: CASSFRGTKNSPLHF
V: TRBV5-6
J: TRBJ1-6
D: NA
size: NA

DNA: TGCGCCAGCAGCCAAGAGTCGTGGGGAAGGAGGGACATTCAGTACTTC
CDR3: CASSQESWGRRDIQYF
V: TRBV4-1
J: TRBJ2-4
D: NA
size: NA

DNA: TGTGCCAGCTCACTTTCGGCAATGACCGGGGAGCTGTTTTTT
CDR3: CASSLSAMTGELFF
V: TRBV18
J: TRBJ2-2
D: NA
size: NA

DNA: TGCAGCGCTAAGACAGGGTTGAACACTGAAGCTTTCTTT
CDR3: CSAKTGLNTEAFF
V: TRBV29-1
J: TRBJ1-1
D: TRBD1
size: once

DNA: TGCGCCAGCAGCATTGGACGATCCCGGGGGCTAAATGATGAAGCTTTCTTT
CDR3: CASSIGRSRGLNDEAFF
V: TRBV5-1
J: TRBJ1-1
D: NA
size: NA

DNA: TGTGCCAGTAGTGGCTCGGGGGTGGGCAATCAGCCCCAGCATTTT
CDR3: CASSGSGVGNQPQHF
V: TRBV19
J: TRBJ1-5
D: NA
size: NA

DNA: TGTGCCAGCTCACGGGACATCCCCTCCTACGAGCAGTACTTC
CDR3: CASSRDIPSYEQYF
V: TRBV18
J: TRBJ2-7
D: NA
size: NA

DNA: TGTGCCAGCACCCGGAGAGGGGGATCCCTTGGCCACACCTTC
CDR3: CASTRRGGSLGHTF
V: TRBV6-5
J: TRBJ1-2
D: NA
size: NA

DNA: TGTGCCAGCAGGAAACAGGGGACTGAAGCTTTCTTT
CDR3: CASRKQGTEAFF
V: TRBV6-1
J: TRBJ1-1
D: TRBD1
size: NA

DNA: TGTGCCAGTAGTAACCCTCAGGGGAGGACAGATACGCAGTATTTT
CDR3: CASSNPQGRTDTQYF
V: TRBV19
J: TRBJ2-3
D: NA
size: NA

DNA: TGTGCCAGCAGCTTGACAGGGTATAACACTGAAGCTTTCTTT
CDR3: CASSLTGYNTEAFF
V: TRBV7-3
J: TRBJ1-1
D: TRBD1
size: few

DNA: TGTGCCAGCAGCCGAACCGGAGGGGACACTGAAGCTTTCTTT
CDR3: CASSRTGGDTEAFF
V: TRBV11-1
J: TRBJ1-1
D: NA
size: NA

DNA: TGTGCCAGCAGTCCCCAGGGTACAGTGGGCACAGATACGCAGTATTTT
CDR3: CASSPQGTVGTDTQYF
V: TRBV2
J: TRBJ2-3
D: NA
size: NA

DNA: TGTGCCAGCAGCTTTGGAGGCAGGGGGGAAGAGACCCAGTACTTC
CDR3: CASSFGGRGEETQYF
V: TRBV7-3
J: TRBJ2-5
D: NA
size: once

DNA: TGCGCCAGCAGCTTGGGTTTGCGACAGGGAATTTCCGACGAGCAGTACTTC
CDR3: CASSLGLRQGISDEQYF
V: TRBV5-1
J: TRBJ2-7
D: TRBD1
size: once

DNA: TGTGCCAGCAGTGAACTAGCGGGGGGACTAGCCAAAAACATTCAGTACTTC
CDR3: CASSELAGGLAKNIQYF
V: TRBV2
J: TRBJ2-4
D: TRBD2
size: NA

DNA: TGTGCTAGTGGCTTGGACAGTAACTATGGCTACACCTTC
CDR3: CASGLDSNYGYTF
V: TRBV12-5
J: TRBJ1-2
D: NA
size: NA

DNA: TGCAGCGCGAGACAGGGCAGGAACACCGGGGAGCTGTTTTTT
CDR3: CSARQGRNTGELFF
V: TRBV29-1
J: TRBJ2-2
D: TRBD1
size: few

DNA: TGTGCCCGGAGTGGGGGTGGGGGGTACGAGCAGTACTTC
CDR3: CARSGGGGYEQYF
V: TRBV30
J: TRBJ2-7
D: NA
size: NA

DNA: TGTGCCAGCAGTCGGTCACAAGAGACCCAGTACTTC
CDR3: CASSRSQETQYF
V: TRBV6-5
J: TRBJ2-5
D: NA
size: NA

DNA: TGTGCCAGCAGCTTGAGACAGGGAGGGACTGAAGCTTTCTTT
CDR3: CASSLRQGGTEAFF
V: TRBV13
J: TRBJ1-1
D: TRBD1
size: NA

DNA: TGCGCCAGCAGCCTAGGACAGGGGGCCAGGGAGACCCAGTACTTC
CDR3: CASSLGQGARETQYF
V: TRBV5-1
J: TRBJ2-5
D: TRBD1
size: few

DNA: TGCAGCGTTGGTGAGGACGGGAATCAGCCCCAGCATTTT
CDR3: CSVGEDGNQPQHF
V: TRBV29-1
J: TRBJ1-5
D: NA
size: NA

DNA: TGTGCCAGTAGCGGCAGTTACAATGAGCAGTTCTTC
CDR3: CASSGSYNEQFF
V: TRBV19
J: TRBJ2-1
D: NA
size: NA

DNA: TGCGCCAGCAGTTTCACAGGGGATACTGAAGCTTTCTTT
CDR3: CASSFTGDTEAFF
V: TRBV10-2
J: TRBJ1-1
D: TRBD1
size: few

DNA: TGTGCCATCAGTGAGACAGGGACGTCTGACACTGAAGCTTTCTTT
CDR3: CAISETGTSDTEAFF
V: TRBV10-3
J: TRBJ1-1
D: NA
size: NA

DNA: TGTGCCAGCAGCGTAGCCCAGGCGACTGAAGCTTTCTTT
CDR3: CASSVAQATEAFF
V: TRBV11-3
J: TRBJ1-1
D: NA
size: few

DNA: TGTGCCATCAGTGGGACACAGGGGGCAGGGACTGAAGCTTTCTTT
CDR3: CAISGTQGAGTEAFF
V: TRBV10-3
J: TRBJ1-1
D: TRBD1
size: NA

DNA: TGCAGTGCTCTTAAACAGAATGAGCAGTTCTTC
CDR3: CSALKQNEQFF
V: TRBV20-1
J: TRBJ2-1
D: NA
size: NA

DNA: TGCGCCAGCAGGGACAGGGGCCTCGCAGATACGCAGTATTTT
CDR3: CASRDRGLADTQYF
V: TRBV5-1
J: TRBJ2-3
D: TRBD1
size: NA

DNA: TGCGCCAGCAGCTTGGGAGGGGGCGCGGGTCAAGAGACCCAGTACTTC
CDR3: CASSLGGGAGQETQYF
V: TRBV5-1
J: TRBJ2-5
D: TRBD1
size: NA

DNA: TGTGCCAGCAGTCCTCCCACTAGCGGGAGGGCCTTTTCCTACAATGAGCAGTTCTTC
CDR3: CASSPPTSGRAFSYNEQFF
V: TRBV27
J: TRBJ2-1
D: TRBD2
size: NA

DNA: TGTGCCAGCAGCGTAGCTGGAAACCCTAAGAGGAACACCGGGGAGCTGTTTTTT
CDR3: CASSVAGNPKRNTGELFF
V: TRBV9
J: TRBJ2-2
D: NA
size: NA

DNA: TGTGCCATCAGTGAGAAGCGGGGGAGCACAGATACGCAGTATTTT
CDR3: CAISEKRGSTDTQYF
V: TRBV10-3
J: TRBJ2-3
D: TRBD2
size: NA

DNA: TGTGCCAGCAGCTTGGGGGGGACAGGATACAATGAGCAGTTCTTC
CDR3: CASSLGGTGYNEQFF
V: TRBV9
J: TRBJ2-1
D: NA
size: NA

DNA: TGCGCCAGCAGCCAGGGAGGGGCGAGTCTCCAAGAGACCCAGTACTTC
CDR3: CASSQGGASLQETQYF
V: TRBV4-1
J: TRBJ2-5
D: TRBD2
size: NA

DNA: TGTGCCAGCAGCGTACGGGACCGTGCTAACGAGCAGTACTTC
CDR3: CASSVRDRANEQYF
V: TRBV9
J: TRBJ2-7
D: NA
size: NA

DNA: TGTGCCAGTAGCCCGGGGACGGGAATTTCTGGTGAAAAACTGTTTTTT
CDR3: CASSPGTGISGEKLFF
V: TRBV19
J: TRBJ1-4
D: NA
size: few

DNA: TGTGCCAGCAGTTACTCCACACCCGGCTCACCCCTCCACTTT
CDR3: CASSYSTPGSPLHF
V: TRBV6-5
J: TRBJ1-6
D: NA
size: NA

DNA: TGCGCCAGCAGCTTGGTGGGTGGGGGACGGGGGAACTACGAGCAGTACTTC
CDR3: CASSLVGGGRGNYEQYF
V: TRBV5-1
J: TRBJ2-7
D: NA
size: once

DNA: TGTGCCAGCAGCGTTGCGGGGGCGGACATTCAGTACTTC
CDR3: CASSVAGADIQYF
V: TRBV9
J: TRBJ2-4
D: NA
size: NA

DNA: TGTGCCAGCAGCTTAACTTTGAACACTGAAGCTTTCTTT
CDR3: CASSLTLNTEAFF
V: TRBV5-6
J: TRBJ1-1
D: NA
size: NA

DNA: TGTGCCAGCAGCCTTGCTTCCGGACAGGGAAAGAACACTGAAGCTTTCTTT
CDR3: CASSLASGQGKNTEAFF
V: TRBV13
J: TRBJ1-1
D: TRBD1
size: NA

DNA: TGCGCCAGCAAAGCGACAGGGAATCCCCCCGGGGAGCTGTTTTTT
CDR3: CASKATGNPPGELFF
V: TRBV10-2
J: TRBJ2-2
D: TRBD1
size: NA

DNA: TGTGCCAGCGGAGGACTAGCGGGGTACAATGAGCAGTTCTTC
CDR3: CASGGLAGYNEQFF
V: TRBV6-1
J: TRBJ2-1
D: TRBD2
size: NA

DNA: TGTGCCAGCTCACTCTCGGACAGGAATCAGCCCCAGCATTTT
CDR3: CASSLSDRNQPQHF
V: TRBV18
J: TRBJ1-5
D: TRBD1
size: NA

DNA: TGTGCCAGAAGCTTGGAGGGTAGGAGAAAGCAAGAGACCCAGTACTTC
CDR3: CARSLEGRRKQETQYF
V: TRBV5-3
J: TRBJ2-5
D: NA
size: NA

DNA: TGTGCCAGCAGTTCCATCCCGGGGCTAGTCTACGAGCAGTACTTC
CDR3: CASSSIPGLVYEQYF
V: TRBV6-5
J: TRBJ2-7
D: NA
size: NA

DNA: TGTGCCAGCAGTGAGAGGGGGGCGGACAATTCACCCCTCCACTTT
CDR3: CASSERGADNSPLHF
V: TRBV2
J: TRBJ1-6
D: NA
size: NA

DNA: TGTGCCAGCAGTTACGTTGCAGGGGGCCATGATACGCAGTATTTT
CDR3: CASSYVAGGHDTQYF
V: TRBV6-5
J: TRBJ2-3
D: TRBD1
size: NA

DNA: TGCGCCAGCAGCTTGGGAGGTCCAAACAATGAGCAGTTCTTC
CDR3: CASSLGGPNNEQFF
V: TRBV5-1
J: TRBJ2-1
D: NA
size: NA

DNA: TGTGCCAGCAGCTTGGTCTTCTTGAGTAGCGGGAGCCCCACGAATACGCAGTATTTT
CDR3: CASSLVFLSSGSPTNTQYF
V: TRBV11-2
J: TRBJ2-3
D: TRBD2
size: NA

DNA: TGCGCCAGCAGCCCTACACTAGCGGGACGCAATGAGCAGTTCTTC
CDR3: CASSPTLAGRNEQFF
V: TRBV5-1
J: TRBJ2-1
D: TRBD2
size: NA